One and the same sample provided the 19 T cell receptor beta chains below, sequenced in a study of T cells in localized non-small cell lung cancer. Sequencing used immunoSEQ multiplex PCR; TCRdb keeps in-frame clones, though not all of them. The sample shows around 50,000 clones, 86% of them seen only once. Material: peripheral blood, obtained before any cancer treatment. The origin of the receptors is a woman aged 40-69 years with stage I lung adenocarcinoma.

A remark on this clone: At one boundary the junction diverges from the germline segment, which might be a read error. This sequence joins TRBV6-1 and TRBJ1-3; D may be TRBD1 (6 bases). Per the germline V gene, CDR1 is MNHNS and CDR2 is SASEGT. The CDR3 consists of 17 residues. CDR3 sequence: CAISESSQQGMGNTIYF. CDR3 nucleotide sequence: TGTGCCATCAGTGAGTCGTCCCAACAGGGTATGGGAAACACCATATATTTT.

The rearrangement joins TRBV11-2 to TRBJ1-5, with D unresolved. Germline V gene data show CDR1 as SGHAT and CDR2 as FQNNGV. Trimming pared 1 base from V and 7 bases from J, leaving 11 bases between. The CDR3 loop spans 14 amino acids. CDR3 region: CASSLGGGGQPQHF. DNA of the CDR3: TGTGCCAGCAGCTTAGGGGGTGGAGGCCAGCCCCAGCATTTT.

This chain joins TRBV14 and TRBJ1-1; D unclear. The V gene's germline CDR1 is SGHDN and CDR2 FVKESK. The CDR3 runs 13 residues. V was clipped by 4 bases and J by 5 bases, with 11 bases between them. The CDR3 DNA is TGTGCCAGCAGCCTTCAACGGGCGACTGAAGCTTTCTTT. Its translation: CASSLQRATEAFF.

The genes are TRBV7-6 and TRBJ2-1; tentative D call: TRBD1 (5 bases). Germline V gene data show CDR1 as SGHVS and CDR2 as FNYEAQ. The CDR3 contains 17 residues. Trimming stripped 5 bases from V and 9 bases from J, with 26 bases between. CDR3 sequence: CASSDSRLDSLQGEQFF. The CDR3 DNA reads as TGTGCCAGCAGCGATTCTCGGTTAGACTCCCTCCAGGGTGAGCAGTTCTTC.

This CDR3 reads CASSPRAGSSYEQYF. In DNA, the CDR3 is TGTGCCAGCAGCCCGCGTGCGGGGAGCTCCTACGAGCAGTACTTC. The V call is TRBV7-6, the J call TRBJ2-7; possibly TRBD2 for D (6 bases). V lost 5 bases, J lost 0 bases, and 14 bases lay in between. The length of the CDR3 is 15 residues. Germline CDR1 is SGHVS and CDR2 is FNYEAQ.

This clone is a singleton in its sample. The gene calls are TRBV6-1 and TRBJ2-7, with TRBD1 matching 10 bases. This CDR3 spans 15 amino acids. CDR1 and CDR2 from the germline V gene are MNHNS and SASEGT. Trimming removed 6 bases from V and 0 bases from J; junction bases left unmatched: 5. CDR3 coding DNA: TGTGCCAGCAGAAGGTGGACAGGGGGCTCCTACGAGCAGTACTTC. This translates into CASRRWTGGSYEQYF.

This rearrangement joins TRBV7-6 to TRBJ2-7; TRBD1 matches 10 bases. The CDR3 has 18 residues. Germline V gene lookup returns CDR1 SGHVS and CDR2 FNYEAQ. Trimming took 3 bases from V and 4 from J; bases not matched to a gene: 15. The CDR3 DNA sequence: TGTGCCAGCAGCTTCGGAGGGACAGGGGCTGGTGAAGGGTACGAGCAGTACTTC. Its protein is CASSFGGTGAGEGYEQYF.

V gene TRBV11-2 combines with J gene TRBJ1-1; 10 bases line up with TRBD1. J was trimmed by 3 bases and V by 3 bases; bases with no gene match: 1. The CDR3 extends over 14 amino acids. Looked up from germline, CDR1 is SGHAT and CDR2 is FQNNGV. This CDR3 is CASSFGQGDTEAFF. The CDR3 DNA sequence: TGTGCCAGCAGCTTCGGACAGGGGGACACTGAAGCTTTCTTT.

The rearrangement uses TRBV5-6 and TRBJ1-6; the match to TRBD1 covers 10 bases. CDR1 SGHDT and CDR2 YYEEEE come from the germline V gene. The CDR3 spans 19 residues. V shed 4 bases, J shed 0 bases, and the junction held 10 bases outside the gene matches. CDR3 loop: CASSQILDRGSSYNSPLHF. The CDR3 nucleotides read TGTGCCAGCAGCCAAATACTGGACAGGGGGAGCTCCTATAATTCACCCCTCCACTTT.

The CDR3 protein is CAWSRYRDVRLTEAFF. The DNA of the CDR3 is TGTGCCTGGAGTAGGTACAGGGATGTCCGTTTGACTGAAGCTTTCTTT. The chain has TRBV30 and TRBJ1-1; D might be TRBD1 (6 bases). This CDR3 has 16 amino acids. V lost 2 bases to trimming and J lost 5 bases, with 21 bases between them. In germline, CDR1 is GTSNPN, CDR2 SVGIG (reference sequence). The full variable domain, in which reference TRBV30 and TRBJ1-1 provide the parts outside the CDR3, is SQTIHQWPATLVQPVGSPLSLECTVEGTSNPNLYWYRQAAGRGLQLLFYSVGIGQISSEVPQNLSASRPQDRQFILSSKKLLLSDSGFYLCAWSRYRDVRLTEAFFGQGTRLTVV.

This chain connects TRBV30 to TRBJ1-3, with a weak D call TRBD1 (5 bases). Germline lookup yields CDR1 GTSNPN and CDR2 SVGIG (reference sequence). There are 13 residues in the CDR3. V shed 0 bases and J shed 6 bases, with 9 bases lying between them. The CDR3 loop reads CAWSVETANTIYF. CDR3 sequence (DNA): TGTGCCTGGAGTGTAGAGACAGCAAACACCATATATTTT. The variable domain in full, completed from reference TRBV30 and TRBJ1-3, reads SQTIHQWPATLVQPVGSPLSLECTVEGTSNPNLYWYRQAAGRGLQLLFYSVGIGQISSEVPQNLSASRPQDRQFILSSKKLLLSDSGFYLCAWSVETANTIYFGEGSWLTVV.

This clone has a single count. This specimen includes other DNA sequences encoding the same CDR3. This chain joins TRBV7-9 and TRBJ1-3, with TRBD1 as a possible D gene (5 bases). The CDR3 consists of 14 residues. Germline CDR1 reads SEHNR; CDR2 reads FQNEAQ (reference sequence). V was clipped by 3 bases and J by 1 base, with 7 bases between them. CDR3 in DNA: TGTGCCAGCAGCTTTGGGACGTCTGGAAACACCATATATTTT. Its protein product is CASSFGTSGNTIYF.

The chain combines TRBV4-1 with TRBJ1-6; the match to TRBD1 covers 8 bases. The trim removed 3 bases at V and 9 bases at J, leaving 7 bases unmatched. This CDR3 is built from 15 residues. Germline V gene sequence: CDR1 MGHRA, CDR2 YSYEKL. The CDR3, as DNA: TGCGCCAGCAGCCAGAGCAGGGGGCTAGGTTCACCCCTCCACTTT. It specifies CASSQSRGLGSPLHF.

This clone was counted only a few times. This sequence joins TRBV19 and TRBJ1-6; 7 bases fit TRBD1. The V and J ends lost 7 bases and 4 bases, in that order; junction bases with no gene match: 1. The germline V gene has CDR1 LNHDA and CDR2 SQIVND (reference sequence). CDR3 length: 13 residues. The CDR3 DNA follows: TGTGCCAGTAAGGGACAGTATAATTCACCCCTCCACTTT. This encodes CASKGQYNSPLHF.

The gene calls are TRBV11-2 and TRBJ2-1; D unclear. The length of the CDR3 is 12 residues. Germline CDR1 is SGHAT and CDR2 is FQNNGV. Trimming removed 5 bases at V and 15 bases at J, with 17 bases between. This CDR3 is CASSLPTRLAFF. The CDR3 DNA sequence: TGTGCCAGCAGCCTCCCGACCCGGCTCGCGTTCTTC.

The V and J genes are TRBV6-5 and TRBJ1-1; TRBD1 matches at 7 bases. Per the germline V gene, CDR1 is MNHEY and CDR2 is SVGAGI. CDR3 length equals 12 residues. After removal of 7 bases from V and 11 bases from J, the junction contained 10 bases not matched to a gene. For the CDR3, the DNA is TGTGCCAGCACCGACAGGGCGTCGGGTGCTTTCTTT. Encoded protein: CASTDRASGAFF.

This chain uses TRBV7-9 with TRBJ2-2, with 9 positions matching TRBD2. With 5 bases clipped from V and 2 bases from J, the junction kept 6 bases outside the gene matches. Germline lookup yields CDR1 SEHNR and CDR2 FQNEAQ (reference sequence). CDR3 size: 16 residues. DNA of the CDR3: TGTGCCAGCAGCCGAGAGACTAGCGGCAACACCGGGGAGCTGTTTTTT. Its translation: CASSRETSGNTGELFF.

The sample holds one count of this clone. The rearrangement joins TRBV19 to TRBJ1-1, with TRBD1 matching over 10 bases. This CDR3 is built from 15 residues. With V trimmed by 6 bases and J by 4 bases, 8 bases remained unmatched. CDR1 and CDR2 (germline): LNHDA, SQIVND (reference sequence). The CDR3 sequence: CASSPDRGPGTEAFF. In DNA, the CDR3 is TGTGCCAGTAGCCCCGACAGGGGGCCGGGCACTGAAGCTTTCTTT.

The chain recombines TRBV29-1 with TRBJ2-5, with D perhaps assigned TRBD1 or TRBD2 (5 bases each). The CDR3 covers 17 residues. Trimming stripped 1 base from V and 2 bases from J, with 20 bases between. The germline CDR1 and CDR2 sequences are SQVTM and ANQGSEA. CDR3 sequence: CSVEAFGTDRPQETQYF. The DNA for the CDR3 is TGCAGCGTTGAAGCTTTCGGGACCGACCGGCCACAAGAGACCCAGTACTTC.